Reported below is one TCR beta chain. Its antigen is unidentified. The assay was immunoSEQ multiplex PCR, and TCRdb's table has in-frame clones only and misses some. This table holds 450,000 to 550,000 clones, roughly nine tenths found once. The sample is drawn from a study of Ad26.COV2.S vaccination and SARS-CoV-2 variants. For the study at large: Ad26.COV2.S shots went into the muscle once or twice, 56 days apart. General study findings and limits: Similar non-spike TCR breadth was seen in vaccine and placebo recipients.

Stated treatment: roughly 20 received Ad26.COV2.S at low or high dose, single or two shots; about 5 received placebo; per-sample allocation not given. Sampling happened 63 days after the first vaccine or placebo injection. An Ad26 vector was used to express Wuhan-strain SARS-CoV-2 spike as the vaccine. The source was peripheral blood, collected in a trial of Ad26.COV2.S vaccine versus placebo. This sequence was found in a person between 18 and 65 years old who received the Ad26.COV2.S COVID-19 vaccine or a placebo.

The CDR3 loop is CASSLLSGTGSTDTQYF. The CDR3 nucleotides are TGCGCCAGCAGCTTGTTATCCGGGACAGGGAGCACAGATACGCAGTATTTT. The chain combines TRBV5-1 with TRBJ2-3; 9 bases agree with TRBD1. The CDR3 covers 17 residues. Trimming cost V 1 base and J 0 bases; bases outside gene matches: 6. Germline V gene sequence: CDR1 SGHRS, CDR2 YFSETQ.